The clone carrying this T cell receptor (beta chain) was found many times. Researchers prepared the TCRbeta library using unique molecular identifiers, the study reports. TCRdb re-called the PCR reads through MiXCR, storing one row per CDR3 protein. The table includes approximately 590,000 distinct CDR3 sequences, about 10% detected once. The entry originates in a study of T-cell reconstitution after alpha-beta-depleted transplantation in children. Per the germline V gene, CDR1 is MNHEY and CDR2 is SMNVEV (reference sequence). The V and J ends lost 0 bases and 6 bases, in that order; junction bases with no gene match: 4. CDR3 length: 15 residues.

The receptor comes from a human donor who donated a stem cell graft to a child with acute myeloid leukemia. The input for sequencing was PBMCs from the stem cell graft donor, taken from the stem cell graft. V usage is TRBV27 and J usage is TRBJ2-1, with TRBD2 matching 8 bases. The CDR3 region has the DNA TGTGCCAGCAGTTTATCGTGGCTAGCGGGCAATGAGCAGTTCTTC. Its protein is CASSLSWLAGNEQFF.